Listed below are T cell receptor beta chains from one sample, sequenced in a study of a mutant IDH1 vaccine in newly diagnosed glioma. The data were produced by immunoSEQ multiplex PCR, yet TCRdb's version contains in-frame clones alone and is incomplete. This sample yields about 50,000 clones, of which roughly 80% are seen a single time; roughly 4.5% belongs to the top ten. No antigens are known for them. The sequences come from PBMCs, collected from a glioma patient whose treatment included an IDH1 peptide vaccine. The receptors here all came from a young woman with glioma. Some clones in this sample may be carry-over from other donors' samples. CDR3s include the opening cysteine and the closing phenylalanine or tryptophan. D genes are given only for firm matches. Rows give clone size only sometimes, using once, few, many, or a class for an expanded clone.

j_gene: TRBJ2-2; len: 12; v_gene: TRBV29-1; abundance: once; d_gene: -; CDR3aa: CSVFLGTGELFF; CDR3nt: TGCAGCGTTTTCCTTGGCACCGGGGAGCTGTTTTTT
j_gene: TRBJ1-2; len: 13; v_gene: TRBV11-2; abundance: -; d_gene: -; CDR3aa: CASSLHREYGYTF; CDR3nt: TGTGCCAGCAGCTTACACAGGGAGTATGGCTACACCTTC
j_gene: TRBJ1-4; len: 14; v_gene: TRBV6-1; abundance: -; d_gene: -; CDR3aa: CASSESGFGGRLFF; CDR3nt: TGTGCCAGCAGTGAATCTGGGTTCGGGGGGCGGCTGTTTTTT
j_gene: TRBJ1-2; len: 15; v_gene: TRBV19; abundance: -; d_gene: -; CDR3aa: CASSLDQGQIYGYTF; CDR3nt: TGTGCCAGTAGCCTCGACCAGGGGCAGATCTATGGCTACACCTTC
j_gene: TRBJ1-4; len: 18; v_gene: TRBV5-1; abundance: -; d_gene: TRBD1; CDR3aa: CASSLTGTGIRANEKLFF; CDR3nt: TGCGCCAGCAGCCTTACCGGGACAGGGATTCGGGCTAATGAAAAACTGTTTTTT
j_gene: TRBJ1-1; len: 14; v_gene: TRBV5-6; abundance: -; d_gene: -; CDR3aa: CASSLVGAGAEAFF; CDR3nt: TGTGCCAGCAGCTTGGTAGGGGCCGGGGCTGAAGCTTTCTTT
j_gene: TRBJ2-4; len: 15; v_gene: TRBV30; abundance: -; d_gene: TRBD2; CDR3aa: CAWSPGLAGGNIQYF; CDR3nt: TGTGCCTGGAGTCCAGGACTAGCGGGAGGAAACATTCAGTACTTC
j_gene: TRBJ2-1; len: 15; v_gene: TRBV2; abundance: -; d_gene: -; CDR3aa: CASKQMSGSYNEQFF; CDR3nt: TGTGCCAGCAAGCAAATGAGCGGGTCCTACAATGAGCAGTTCTTC
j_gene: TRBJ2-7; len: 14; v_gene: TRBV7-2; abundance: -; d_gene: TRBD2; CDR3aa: CASSSSGRVREQYF; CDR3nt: TGTGCCAGCAGCTCGAGCGGGAGGGTGCGTGAGCAGTACTTC
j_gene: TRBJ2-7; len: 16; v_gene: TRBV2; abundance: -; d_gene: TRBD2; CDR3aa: CASSDLGLAGGYEQYF; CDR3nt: TGTGCCAGCAGTGATCTCGGACTAGCGGGTGGCTACGAGCAGTACTTC
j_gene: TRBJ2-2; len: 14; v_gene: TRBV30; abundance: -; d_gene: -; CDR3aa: CAWSVRRGTGELFF; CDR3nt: TGTGCCTGGAGTGTACGTCGGGGAACCGGGGAGCTGTTTTTT
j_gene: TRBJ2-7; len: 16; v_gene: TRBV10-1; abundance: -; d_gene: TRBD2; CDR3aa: CASSESSSGDSYEQYF; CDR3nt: TGCGCCAGCAGTGAGTCGTCTAGCGGGGACTCCTACGAGCAGTACTTC
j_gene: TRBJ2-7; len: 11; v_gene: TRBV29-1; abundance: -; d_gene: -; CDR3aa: CSAISPYEQYF; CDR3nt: TGCAGCGCGATCTCTCCCTACGAGCAGTACTTC
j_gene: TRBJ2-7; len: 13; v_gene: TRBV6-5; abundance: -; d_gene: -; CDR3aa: CASSYSVGSEQYF; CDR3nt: TGTGCCAGCAGTTACTCGGTCGGCTCCGAGCAGTACTTC
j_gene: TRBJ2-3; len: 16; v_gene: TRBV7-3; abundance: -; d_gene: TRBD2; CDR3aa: CASSSGTSGSTDTQYF; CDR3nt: TGTGCCAGCAGCTCGGGGACTAGCGGGAGCACAGATACGCAGTATTTT
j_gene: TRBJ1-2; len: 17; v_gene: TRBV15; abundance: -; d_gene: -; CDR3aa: CATSSTGILFPNYGYTF; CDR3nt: TGTGCCACCAGCAGTACAGGGATCCTATTTCCTAACTATGGCTACACCTTC
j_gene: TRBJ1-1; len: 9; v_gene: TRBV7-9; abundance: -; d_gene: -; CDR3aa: CASNTEAFF; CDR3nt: TGTGCCAGCAACACTGAAGCTTTCTTT
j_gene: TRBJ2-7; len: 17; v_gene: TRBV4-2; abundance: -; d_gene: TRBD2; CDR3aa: CASSHSRYGTSVHEQYF; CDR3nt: TGTGCCAGCAGCCACTCCAGGTACGGGACTAGCGTCCACGAGCAGTACTTC
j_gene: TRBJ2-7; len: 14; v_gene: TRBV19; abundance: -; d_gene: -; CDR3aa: CASSPSRRLEEQYF; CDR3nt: TGTGCCAGTAGTCCCTCCCGGCGTTTGGAGGAGCAGTACTTC
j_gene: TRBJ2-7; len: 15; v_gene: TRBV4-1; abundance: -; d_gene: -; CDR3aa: CASSQAAGDRYEQYF; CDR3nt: TGCGCCAGCAGCCAAGCTGCCGGAGACCGCTACGAGCAGTACTTC
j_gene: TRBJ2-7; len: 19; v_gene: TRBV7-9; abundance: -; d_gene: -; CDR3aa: CASSLRDGQSTPASYEQYF; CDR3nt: TGTGCCAGCAGCTTACGAGATGGACAGTCGACCCCCGCTTCCTACGAGCAGTACTTC
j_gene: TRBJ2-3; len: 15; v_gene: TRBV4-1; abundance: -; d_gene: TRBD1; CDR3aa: CASSHSGQGTDTQYF; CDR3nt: TGCGCCAGCAGCCATTCAGGACAGGGCACAGATACGCAGTATTTT
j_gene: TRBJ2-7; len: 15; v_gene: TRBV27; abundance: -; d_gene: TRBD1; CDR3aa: CASSSDRERGYEQYF; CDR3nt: TGTGCCAGCAGTTCCGACAGGGAGAGGGGCTACGAGCAGTACTTC
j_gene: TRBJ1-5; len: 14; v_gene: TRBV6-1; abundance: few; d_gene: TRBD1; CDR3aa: CASTGRGPDQPQHF; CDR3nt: TGTGCCAGCACGGGCAGGGGGCCGGATCAGCCCCAGCATTTT
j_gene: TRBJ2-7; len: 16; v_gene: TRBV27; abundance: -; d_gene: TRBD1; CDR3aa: CASSNPRGQGAHEQYF; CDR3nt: TGTGCCAGCAGCAACCCACGGGGACAGGGAGCCCACGAGCAGTACTTC
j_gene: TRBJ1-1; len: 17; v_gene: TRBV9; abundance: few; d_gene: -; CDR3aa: CASSPRRSGHRDTEAFF; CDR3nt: TGTGCCAGCAGCCCTCGAAGAAGCGGACACCGAGACACTGAAGCTTTCTTT
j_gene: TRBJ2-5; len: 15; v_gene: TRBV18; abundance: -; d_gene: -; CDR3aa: CASSPQGTIQETQYF; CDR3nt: TGTGCCAGCTCACCTCAGGGGACCATCCAAGAGACCCAGTACTTC
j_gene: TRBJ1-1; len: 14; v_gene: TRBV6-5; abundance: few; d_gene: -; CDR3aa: CASSYGLGDTEAFF; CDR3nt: TGTGCCAGCAGTTATGGGTTGGGGGACACTGAAGCTTTCTTT
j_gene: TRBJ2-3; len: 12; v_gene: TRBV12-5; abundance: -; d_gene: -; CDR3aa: CARKWGTDTQYF; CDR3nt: TGTGCTAGGAAATGGGGGACAGATACGCAGTATTTT
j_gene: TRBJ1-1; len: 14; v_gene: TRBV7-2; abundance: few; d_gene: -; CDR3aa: CASKLSGTNTEAFF; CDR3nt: TGTGCCAGCAAGTTGTCAGGGACGAACACTGAAGCTTTCTTT
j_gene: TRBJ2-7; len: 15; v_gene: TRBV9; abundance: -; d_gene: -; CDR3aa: CASSVGAGPAYEQYF; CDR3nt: TGTGCCAGCAGCGTAGGGGCCGGACCGGCCTACGAGCAGTACTTC
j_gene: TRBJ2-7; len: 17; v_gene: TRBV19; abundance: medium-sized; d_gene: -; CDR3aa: CASSPGSGGIISYEQYF; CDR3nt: TGTGCCAGTAGTCCGGGCTCGGGCGGGATCATCTCCTACGAGCAGTACTTC
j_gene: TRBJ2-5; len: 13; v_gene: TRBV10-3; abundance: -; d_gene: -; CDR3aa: CAISEGLRETQYF; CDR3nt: TGTGCCATCAGTGAGGGCCTCCGAGAGACCCAGTACTTC
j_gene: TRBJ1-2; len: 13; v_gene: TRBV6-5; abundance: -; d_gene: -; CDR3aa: CASSSDGTYGYTF; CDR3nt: TGTGCCAGCAGTTCCGACGGCACCTATGGCTACACCTTC
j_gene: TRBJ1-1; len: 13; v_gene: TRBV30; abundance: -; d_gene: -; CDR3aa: CAWSSTANTEAFF; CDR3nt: TGTGCCTGGAGTTCGACAGCGAACACTGAAGCTTTCTTT
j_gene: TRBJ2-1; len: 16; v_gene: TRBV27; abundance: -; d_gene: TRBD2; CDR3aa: CASSKGAGGPYNEQFF; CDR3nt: TGTGCCAGCAGTAAGGGGGCGGGGGGGCCCTACAATGAGCAGTTCTTC
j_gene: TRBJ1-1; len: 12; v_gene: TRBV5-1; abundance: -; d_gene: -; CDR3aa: CASRSAATEAFF; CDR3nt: TGCGCCAGCCGGTCGGCAGCCACTGAAGCTTTCTTT
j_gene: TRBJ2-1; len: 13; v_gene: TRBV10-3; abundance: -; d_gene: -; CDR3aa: CAISEGSYNEQFF; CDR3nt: TGTGCCATCAGTGAGGGGTCCTACAATGAGCAGTTCTTC
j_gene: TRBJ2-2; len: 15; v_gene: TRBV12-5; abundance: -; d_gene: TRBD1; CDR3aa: CASGTGQGNTGELFF; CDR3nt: TGTGCTAGTGGCACGGGACAGGGGAACACCGGGGAGCTGTTTTTT
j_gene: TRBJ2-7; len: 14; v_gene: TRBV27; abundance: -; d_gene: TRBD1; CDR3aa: CASSLGTGPYEQYF; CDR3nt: TGTGCCAGCAGTCTCGGGACAGGGCCGTACGAGCAGTACTTC
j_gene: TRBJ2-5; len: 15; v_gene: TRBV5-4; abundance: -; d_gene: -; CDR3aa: CASSFDWGASETQYF; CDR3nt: TGTGCCAGCAGCTTCGATTGGGGCGCCTCGGAGACCCAGTACTTC
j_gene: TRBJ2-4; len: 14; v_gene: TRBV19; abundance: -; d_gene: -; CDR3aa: CASSIRAGSDIQYF; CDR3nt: TGTGCCAGTAGTATAAGGGCAGGGTCGGACATTCAGTACTTC
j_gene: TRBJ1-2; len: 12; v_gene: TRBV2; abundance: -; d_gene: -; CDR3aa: CASKAANYGYTF; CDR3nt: TGTGCCAGCAAAGCAGCTAACTATGGCTACACCTTC
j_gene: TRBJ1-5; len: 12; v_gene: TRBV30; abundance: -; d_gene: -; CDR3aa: CALSQLGGPQHF; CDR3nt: TGTGCCTTATCGCAGTTGGGGGGGCCCCAGCATTTT
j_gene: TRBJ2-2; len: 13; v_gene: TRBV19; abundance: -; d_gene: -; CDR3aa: CASSSGVTGELFF; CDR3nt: TGTGCCAGTAGTAGCGGGGTCACCGGGGAGCTGTTTTTT
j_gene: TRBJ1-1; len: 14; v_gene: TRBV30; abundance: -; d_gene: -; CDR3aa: CAWSAGGPNTEAFF; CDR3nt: TGTGCCTGGAGTGCTGGGGGGCCGAACACTGAAGCTTTCTTT
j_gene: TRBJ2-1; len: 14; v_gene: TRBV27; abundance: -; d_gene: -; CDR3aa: CASSGSFGANEQFF; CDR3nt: TGTGCCAGCAGTGGGTCCTTTGGGGCCAATGAGCAGTTCTTC
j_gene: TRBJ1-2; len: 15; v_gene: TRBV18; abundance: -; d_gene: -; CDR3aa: CASSPRDKANYGYTF; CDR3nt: TGTGCCAGCTCACCACGGGACAAGGCTAACTATGGCTACACCTTC
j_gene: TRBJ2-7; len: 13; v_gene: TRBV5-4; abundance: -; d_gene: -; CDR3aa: CASSAWVGYEQYF; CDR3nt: TGTGCCAGCAGCGCCTGGGTGGGGTACGAGCAGTACTTC
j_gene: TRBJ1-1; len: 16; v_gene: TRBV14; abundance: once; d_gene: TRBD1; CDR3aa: CASNLWDRFMNTEAFF; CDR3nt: TGTGCCAGCAACCTATGGGACAGGTTCATGAACACTGAAGCTTTCTTT
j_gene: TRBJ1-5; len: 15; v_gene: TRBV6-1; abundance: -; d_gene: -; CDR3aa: CASSEGLGIGQPQHF; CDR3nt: TGTGCCAGCAGTGAAGGTTTGGGAATTGGACAGCCCCAGCATTTT
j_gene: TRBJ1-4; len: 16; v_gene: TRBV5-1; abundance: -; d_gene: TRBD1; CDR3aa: CASSPGQGRTNEKLFF; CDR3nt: TGCGCCAGCAGCCCTGGACAGGGGCGGACTAATGAAAAACTGTTTTTT
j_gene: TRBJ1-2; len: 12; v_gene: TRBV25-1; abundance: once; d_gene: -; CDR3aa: CASSSRGWGYTF; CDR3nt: TGTGCCAGCAGTAGCAGGGGATGGGGCTACACCTTC
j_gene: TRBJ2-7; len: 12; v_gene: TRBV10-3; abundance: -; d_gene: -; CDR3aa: CAIRNTGSEQYF; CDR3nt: TGTGCCATCAGAAACACAGGCTCGGAACAGTACTTC
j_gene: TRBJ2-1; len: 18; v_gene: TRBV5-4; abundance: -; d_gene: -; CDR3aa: CASSFASGWRHSYNEQFF; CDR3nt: TGTGCCAGCAGCTTTGCCTCAGGGTGGCGGCACTCCTACAATGAGCAGTTCTTC
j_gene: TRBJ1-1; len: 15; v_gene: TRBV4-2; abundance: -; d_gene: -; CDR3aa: CASSQGEGMNTEAFF; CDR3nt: TGTGCCAGCAGCCAAGGTGAGGGGATGAACACTGAAGCTTTCTTT
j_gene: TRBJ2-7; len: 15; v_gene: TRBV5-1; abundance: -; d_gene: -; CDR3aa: CASSLVGAASYEQYF; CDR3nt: TGCGCCAGCAGCTTGGTGGGGGCAGCTTCCTACGAGCAGTACTTC
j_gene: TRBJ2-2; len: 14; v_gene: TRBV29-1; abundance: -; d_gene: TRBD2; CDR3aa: CSVGLAEGTGELFF; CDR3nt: TGCAGCGTAGGACTAGCGGAAGGGACCGGGGAGCTGTTTTTT
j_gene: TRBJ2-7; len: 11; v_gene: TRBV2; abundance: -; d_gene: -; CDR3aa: CASSEAYEQYF; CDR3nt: TGTGCCAGCAGTGAAGCCTACGAGCAGTACTTC